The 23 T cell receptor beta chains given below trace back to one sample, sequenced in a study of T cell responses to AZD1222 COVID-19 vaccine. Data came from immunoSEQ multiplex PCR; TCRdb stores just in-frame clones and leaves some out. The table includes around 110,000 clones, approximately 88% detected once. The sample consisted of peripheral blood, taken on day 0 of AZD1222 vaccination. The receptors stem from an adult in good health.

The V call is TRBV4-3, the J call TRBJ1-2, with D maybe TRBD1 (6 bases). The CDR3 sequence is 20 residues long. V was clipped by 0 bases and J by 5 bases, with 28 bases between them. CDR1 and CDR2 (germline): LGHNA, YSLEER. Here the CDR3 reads CASSQDWGALANKEAYGYTF. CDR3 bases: TGCGCCAGCAGCCAAGATTGGGGGGCCCTAGCAAATAAAGAGGCGTATGGCTACACCTTC.

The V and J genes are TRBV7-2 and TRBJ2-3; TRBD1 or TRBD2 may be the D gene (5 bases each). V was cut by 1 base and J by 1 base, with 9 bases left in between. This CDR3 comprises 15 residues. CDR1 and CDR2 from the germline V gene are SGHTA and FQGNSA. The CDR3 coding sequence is TGTGCCAGCAGCTTAGGGGGGTCGGGCACAGATACGCAGTATTTT. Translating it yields CASSLGGSGTDTQYF.

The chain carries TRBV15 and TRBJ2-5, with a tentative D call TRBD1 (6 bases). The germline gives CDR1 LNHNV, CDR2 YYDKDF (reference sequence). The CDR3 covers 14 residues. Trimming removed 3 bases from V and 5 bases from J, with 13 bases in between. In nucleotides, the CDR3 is TGTGCCACCAGCAGTAAGATGGGGGCTGAGACCCAGTACTTC. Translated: CATSSKMGAETQYF.

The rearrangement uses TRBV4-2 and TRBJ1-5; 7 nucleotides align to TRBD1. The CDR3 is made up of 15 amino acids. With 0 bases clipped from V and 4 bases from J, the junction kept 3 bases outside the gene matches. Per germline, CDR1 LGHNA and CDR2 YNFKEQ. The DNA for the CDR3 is TGTGCCAGCAGCCAAGAGCCAGGGGGAAATCAGCCCCAGCATTTT. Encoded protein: CASSQEPGGNQPQHF.

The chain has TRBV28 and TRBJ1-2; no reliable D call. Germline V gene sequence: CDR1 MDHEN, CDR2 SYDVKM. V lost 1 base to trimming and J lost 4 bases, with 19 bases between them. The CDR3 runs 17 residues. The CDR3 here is CASSLYSTEGLVYGYTF. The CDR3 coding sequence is TGTGCCAGCAGTTTATATTCGACCGAGGGTCTAGTCTATGGCTACACCTTC.

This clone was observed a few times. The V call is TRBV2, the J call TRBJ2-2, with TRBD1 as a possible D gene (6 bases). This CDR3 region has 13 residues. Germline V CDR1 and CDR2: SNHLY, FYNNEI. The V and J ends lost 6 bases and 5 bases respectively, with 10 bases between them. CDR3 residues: CASSTTGTGELFF. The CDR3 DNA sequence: TGTGCCAGCAGCACCACAGGGACCGGGGAGCTGTTTTTT.

Written as DNA, the CDR3 is TGTGCCAGCACTCTCGACCGGGCGGTTAATCAGCCCCAGCATTTT. This encodes CASTLDRAVNQPQHF. The rearrangement joins TRBV5-8 to TRBJ1-5; no clear D gene. The V end was cut by 6 bases, the J end by 4 bases, with 17 bases between. The CDR3 is made up of 15 amino acids. Germline loops: CDR1 SGHTS, CDR2 YDEGEE.

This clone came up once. The CDR3 spells CASSRPPGQGKDYAKNIQYF. The CDR3, as DNA: TGTGCCAGCAGTCGACCCCCGGGACAGGGGAAAGACTACGCCAAAAACATTCAGTACTTC. The V call is TRBV28, the J call TRBJ2-4; TRBD1 matches at 10 bases. This CDR3 contains 20 residues. The V gene's germline CDR1 is MDHEN and CDR2 SYDVKM. V was clipped by 5 bases and J by 1 base; unmatched bases: 17.

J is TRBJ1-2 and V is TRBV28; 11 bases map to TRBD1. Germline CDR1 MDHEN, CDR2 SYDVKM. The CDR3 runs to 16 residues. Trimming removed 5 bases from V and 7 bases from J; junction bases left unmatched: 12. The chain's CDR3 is CASSNGQGAPFRGYTF. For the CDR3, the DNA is TGTGCCAGCAGTAATGGACAGGGGGCCCCCTTCCGTGGCTACACCTTC.

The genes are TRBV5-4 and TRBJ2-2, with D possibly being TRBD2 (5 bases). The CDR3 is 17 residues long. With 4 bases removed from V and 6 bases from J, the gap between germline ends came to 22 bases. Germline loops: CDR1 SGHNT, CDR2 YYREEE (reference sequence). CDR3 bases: TGTGCCAGCAGCACCAACGGCGGGCAGGCGACCCCCGGGGAGCTGTTTTTT. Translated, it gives CASSTNGGQATPGELFF. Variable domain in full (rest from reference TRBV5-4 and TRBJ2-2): ETGVTQSPTHLIKTRGQQVTLRCSSQSGHNTVSWYQQALGQGPQFIFQYYREEENGRGNFPPRFSGLQFPNYSSELNVNALELDDSALYLCASSTNGGQATPGELFFGEGSRLTVL.

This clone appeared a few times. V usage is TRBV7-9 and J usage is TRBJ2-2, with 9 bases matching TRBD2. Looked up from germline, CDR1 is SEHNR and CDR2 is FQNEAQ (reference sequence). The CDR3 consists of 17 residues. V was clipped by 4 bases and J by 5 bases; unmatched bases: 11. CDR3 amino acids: CASSSVGREGRTGELFF. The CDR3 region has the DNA TGTGCCAGCAGCTCCGTAGGGCGGGAGGGCCGGACCGGGGAGCTGTTTTTT. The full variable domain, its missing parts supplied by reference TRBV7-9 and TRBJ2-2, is DTGVSQNPRHKITKRGQNVTFRCDPISEHNRLYWYRQTLGQGPEFLTYFQNEAQLEKSRLLSDRFSAERPKGSFSTLEIQRTEQGDSAMYLCASSSVGREGRTGELFFGEGSRLTVL.

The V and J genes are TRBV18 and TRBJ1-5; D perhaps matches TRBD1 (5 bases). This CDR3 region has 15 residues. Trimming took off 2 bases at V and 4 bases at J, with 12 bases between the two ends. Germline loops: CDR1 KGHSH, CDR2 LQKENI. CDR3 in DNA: TGTGCCAGCTCACCAACGGGGCAGCTAAATCAGCCCCAGCATTTT. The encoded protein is CASSPTGQLNQPQHF.

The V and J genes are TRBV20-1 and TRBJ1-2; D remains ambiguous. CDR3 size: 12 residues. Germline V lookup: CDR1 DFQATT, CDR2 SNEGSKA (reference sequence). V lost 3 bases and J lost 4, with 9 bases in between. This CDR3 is CSASRAPYGYTF. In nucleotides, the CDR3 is TGCAGTGCTAGTCGGGCCCCCTATGGCTACACCTTC.

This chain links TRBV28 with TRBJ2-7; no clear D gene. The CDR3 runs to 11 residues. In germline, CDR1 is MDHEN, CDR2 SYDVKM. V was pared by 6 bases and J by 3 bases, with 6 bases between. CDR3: CASRRYYEQYF. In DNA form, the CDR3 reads TGTGCCAGCAGACGGTACTACGAGCAGTACTTC. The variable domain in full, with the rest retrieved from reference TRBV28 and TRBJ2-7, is DVKVTQSSRYLVKRTGEKVFLECVQDMDHENMFWYRQDPGLGLRLIYFSYDVKMKEKGDIPEGYSVSREKKERFSLILESASTNQTSMYLCASRRYYEQYFGPGTRLTVT.

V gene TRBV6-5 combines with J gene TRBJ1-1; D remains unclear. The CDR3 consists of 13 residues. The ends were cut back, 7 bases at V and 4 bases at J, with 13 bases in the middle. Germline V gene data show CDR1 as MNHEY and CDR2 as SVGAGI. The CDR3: CASTTRAATEAFF. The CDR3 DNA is TGTGCCAGCACCACACGGGCAGCCACTGAAGCTTTCTTT.

Written as DNA, the CDR3 is TGCGCCAGCAGCCCAGTCGGAAACACACAGTACGAGCAGTACTTC. Its translation is CASSPVGNTQYEQYF. The genes are TRBV5-1 and TRBJ2-7; D is unresolved. With 4 bases removed from V and 4 bases from J, the gap between germline ends came to 18 bases. The germline V gene encodes CDR1 SGHRS and CDR2 YFSETQ. The CDR3 sequence is 15 residues long. Combining the CDR3 with reference TRBV5-1 and TRBJ2-7 gives the whole variable domain KAGVTQTPRYLIKTRGQQVTLSCSPISGHRSVSWYQQTPGQGLQFLFEYFSETQRNKGNFPGRFSGRQFSNSRSEMNVSTLELGDSALYLCASSPVGNTQYEQYFGPGTRLTVT.

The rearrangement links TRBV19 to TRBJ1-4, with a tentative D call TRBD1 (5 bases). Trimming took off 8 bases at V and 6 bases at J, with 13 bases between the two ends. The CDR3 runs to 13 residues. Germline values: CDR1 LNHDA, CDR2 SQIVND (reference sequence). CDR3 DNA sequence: TGTGCCAGTGCCTGGCAGGGTGATGAAAAACTGTTTTTT. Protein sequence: CASAWQGDEKLFF.

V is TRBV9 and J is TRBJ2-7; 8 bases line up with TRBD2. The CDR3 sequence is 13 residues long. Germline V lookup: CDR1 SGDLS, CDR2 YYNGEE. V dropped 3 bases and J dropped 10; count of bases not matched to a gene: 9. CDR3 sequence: CASSAGTSKVQYF. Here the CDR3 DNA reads TGTGCCAGCAGCGCTGGGACTAGTAAAGTTCAGTACTTC.

The CDR3 sequence is CAWGPGLAVPTLTGELFF. The CDR3 DNA is TGTGCCTGGGGCCCGGGACTAGCGGTCCCAACTCTCACCGGGGAGCTGTTTTTT. V and J are TRBV30 and TRBJ2-2, with 11 nucleotides matching TRBD2. CDR1 is GTSNPN, CDR2 SVGIG, per germline (reference sequence). CDR3 length equals 18 residues. V was clipped by 5 bases and J by 4 bases; unmatched bases: 15.

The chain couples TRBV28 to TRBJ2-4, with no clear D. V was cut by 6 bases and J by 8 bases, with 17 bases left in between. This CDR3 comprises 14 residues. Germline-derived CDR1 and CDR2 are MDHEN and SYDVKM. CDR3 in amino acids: CASRRSFDNHIQYF. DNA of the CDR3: TGTGCCAGCAGACGATCCTTCGATAACCACATTCAGTACTTC.

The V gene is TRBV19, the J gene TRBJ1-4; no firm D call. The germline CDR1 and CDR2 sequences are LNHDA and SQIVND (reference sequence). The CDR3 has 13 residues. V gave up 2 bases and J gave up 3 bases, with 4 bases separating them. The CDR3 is CASSIQANEKLFF. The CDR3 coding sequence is TGTGCCAGTAGTATACAGGCTAATGAAAAACTGTTTTTT.

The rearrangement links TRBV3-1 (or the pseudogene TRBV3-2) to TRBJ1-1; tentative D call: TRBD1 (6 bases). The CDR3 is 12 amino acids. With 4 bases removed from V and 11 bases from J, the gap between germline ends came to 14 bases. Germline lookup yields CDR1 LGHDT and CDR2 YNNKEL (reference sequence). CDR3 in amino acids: CASSPGARGAFF. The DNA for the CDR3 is TGTGCCAGCAGCCCAGGGGCCCGAGGGGCTTTCTTT.

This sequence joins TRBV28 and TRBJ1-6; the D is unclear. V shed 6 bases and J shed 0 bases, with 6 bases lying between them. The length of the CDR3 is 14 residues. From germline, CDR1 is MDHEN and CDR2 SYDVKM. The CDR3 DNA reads TGTGCCAGCAGACGTTCCTCCTATAATTCACCCCTCCACTTT. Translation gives CASRRSSYNSPLHF.